This is a list of T cell receptor beta chains from one sample in a study of regulatory T cells in long-lasting Graves disease. TCRdb re-called the multiplex PCR reads through MiXCR, storing one row per CDR3 protein. The top ten hold approximately 14% of the sample, which has a few hundred thousand distinct CDR3 sequences, just over 20% seen once. The sample here was peripheral blood mononuclear cells (PBMCs), taken at new diagnosis, from a patient treated with antithyroid drugs. The receptors here all came from a female donor with Graves disease. Each CDR3 is given with its conserved first and last residue. A D gene is named only where the DNA matches it firmly. For some rows the clone size is stated as once, few or many, or as a class when expanded; others skip it.

>TRBJ2-5|NA|TRBD1|TRBV6-2/TRBV6-3
TGTGCCAGCCCGACAGGGTTAGAGACCCAGTACTTC
CASPTGLETQYF
>TRBJ1-1|many|NA|TRBV7-2
TGTGCCAGCAGCCCCGAAGGAAGGGGCCGGGCTTTCTTT
CASSPEGRGRAFF
>TRBJ1-6|many|NA|TRBV6-2/TRBV6-3
TGTGCCAGCAGGCGCTTCATCGGGGCGAATAATTCACCCCTCCACTTT
CASRRFIGANNSPLHF
>TRBJ1-5|many|NA|TRBV10-3
TGTGCCATCAGTCCAAATAGCAATCAGCCCCAGCATTTT
CAISPNSNQPQHF
>TRBJ2-2|NA|TRBD2|TRBV11-1
TGTGCCAGCAGGAAAGGACTAGCGGTCGCCGGGGAGCTGTTTTTT
CASRKGLAVAGELFF
>TRBJ2-2|NA|TRBD2|TRBV12-3/TRBV12-4
TGTGCCAGCAGTTTCGGACTAGCGGTCCAGGGGGGGGAGCTGTTTTTT
CASSFGLAVQGGELFF
>TRBJ2-6|few|NA|TRBV14
TGTGCCAGCAGCAATACTGGGGCCAACGTCCTGACTTTC
CASSNTGANVLTF
>TRBJ1-1|many|TRBD1|TRBV11-2
TGTGCCAGCAGCTTAGAGGGGACAGGAGAAGCTTTCTTT
CASSLEGTGEAFF
>TRBJ1-5|many|NA|TRBV28
TGTGCCAGCAGTGCACCCTCTCTCGGGGGACATCAGCCCCAGCATTTT
CASSAPSLGGHQPQHF
>TRBJ2-1|many|NA|TRBV7-2
TGTGCCAGCAGCTTACAGGGGATGTACAATGAGCAGTTCTTC
CASSLQGMYNEQFF
>TRBJ2-2|NA|TRBD2|TRBV7-8
TGTGCCAGCAGCTTAGCCCGACTAGCGGGGGACACCGGGGAGCTGTTTTTT
CASSLARLAGDTGELFF
>TRBJ1-1|few|TRBD1|TRBV6-2/TRBV6-3
TGTGCCAGCAGCCCTCACCGACAGGGGGCAAGAACTGAAGCTTTCTTT
CASSPHRQGARTEAFF
>TRBJ2-2|many|NA|TRBV7-2
TGTGCCAGCAGCAGTCGGAGGGAAACTAACACCGGGGAGCTGTTTTTT
CASSSRRETNTGELFF
>TRBJ1-2|NA|NA|TRBV30
TGTGCCCGTACGGGGGGCGCTTCTGGCTACACCTTC
CARTGGASGYTF
>TRBJ2-5|many|NA|TRBV11-2
TGTGCCAGCAGCGCAAACAGTGCCAAAGAGACCCAGTACTTC
CASSANSAKETQYF
>TRBJ2-6|many|NA|TRBV12-3/TRBV12-4
TGTGCCAGCGTGTGGGGGGTTGCTGGGGCCAACGTCCTGACTTTC
CASVWGVAGANVLTF
>TRBJ2-1|NA|NA|TRBV5-6
TGTGCCAGCAGCTTGGAGGCAGGGGCCCCCCATGAGCAGTTCTTC
CASSLEAGAPHEQFF
>TRBJ2-1|few|NA|TRBV30
TGTGCCTGGAGTGGCCCCCACAATGAGCAGTTCTTC
CAWSGPHNEQFF
>TRBJ2-5|many|NA|TRBV18
TGTGCCAGCTCAAGATCGGTGGCCGGGGAGACCCAGTACTTC
CASSRSVAGETQYF
>TRBJ2-3|many|NA|TRBV20-1
TGCAGAAGCGCCTCCACAGATACGCAGTATTTT
CRSASTDTQYF
>TRBJ2-4|many|TRBD1|TRBV6-2/TRBV6-3
TGTGCCAGCAGGACTGCGTGGGGACAGGGAAACCCCCTTTTAGCCAAAAACATTCAGTACTTC
CASRTAWGQGNPLLAKNIQYF
>TRBJ1-2|NA|TRBD1|TRBV2
TGTGCCAGCAGTGAAGAACAGGGGTCTACCTATGGCTACACCTTC
CASSEEQGSTYGYTF
>TRBJ2-1|NA|TRBD2|TRBV4-1
TGCGCCAGCAGCCAAGAGCCCTTCGGGGGGAATGAGCAGTTCTTC
CASSQEPFGGNEQFF
>TRBJ2-1|many|TRBD1|TRBV5-8
TGTGCCAGCAGCGACAGGGATCGGACCAATGAGCAGTTCTTC
CASSDRDRTNEQFF
>TRBJ2-3|many|NA|TRBV20-1
TGCAGTGCTAGATACCGAGGGGGCACAGATACGCAGTATTTT
CSARYRGGTDTQYF
>TRBJ2-7|many|NA|TRBV6-1
TGTGCCAGCAGTGCCACAGAGATCTCCTACGAGCAGTACTTC
CASSATEISYEQYF
>TRBJ2-7|many|NA|TRBV7-2
TGTGCCAGCAGCTTAGTCAAGGGTTTCGTTTACGAGCAGTACTTC
CASSLVKGFVYEQYF
>TRBJ2-7|NA|TRBD2|TRBV20-1
TGCAGTGCGATGACTAGCGGGAAATCCTACGAGCAGTACTTC
CSAMTSGKSYEQYF
>TRBJ1-1|many|NA|TRBV30
TGTGCCTGGGGATACCCTGCTTTCTTT
CAWGYPAFF
>TRBJ2-7|many|NA|TRBV20-1
TGCAGTGCTTATCCCCTGTACGAGCAGTACTTC
CSAYPLYEQYF
>TRBJ2-3|many|NA|TRBV20-1
TGCAGTGCTAGAGATAGATATGGACCCACAGATACGCAGTATTTT
CSARDRYGPTDTQYF
>TRBJ1-2|many|NA|TRBV12-3/TRBV12-4
TGTGCCAGCAGCTGGACTGCGGATAACTATGGCTACACCTTC
CASSWTADNYGYTF
>TRBJ2-7|many|NA|TRBV6-2/TRBV6-3
TGTGCCAGCAGTTCCCGGGGCTTCACCTACGAGCAGTACTTC
CASSSRGFTYEQYF
>TRBJ1-1|once|NA|TRBV20-1
TGCAGTGGGGCAGGGCTCCTGAACACTGAAGCTTTCTTT
CSGAGLLNTEAFF
>TRBJ2-3|NA|TRBD2|TRBV20-1
TGCAGTGCTAGAGATAGCGGGAGGGGGCCAATGGCAGATACGCAGTATTTT
CSARDSGRGPMADTQYF
>TRBJ1-6|many|TRBD1|TRBV6-1
TGTGCCAGCAGGCGAGACAGGGGCTCCTATAATTCACCCCTCCACTTT
CASRRDRGSYNSPLHF
>TRBJ2-1|NA|TRBD2|TRBV9
TGTGCCAGCAGCGGAACTAGCGGGGCTGGCGGGCAGTTCTTC
CASSGTSGAGGQFF
>TRBJ2-2|NA|TRBD1|TRBV25-1
TGTGCCAGCAGTGACTTAGACAGGGCGAACACCGGGGAGCTGTTTTTT
CASSDLDRANTGELFF